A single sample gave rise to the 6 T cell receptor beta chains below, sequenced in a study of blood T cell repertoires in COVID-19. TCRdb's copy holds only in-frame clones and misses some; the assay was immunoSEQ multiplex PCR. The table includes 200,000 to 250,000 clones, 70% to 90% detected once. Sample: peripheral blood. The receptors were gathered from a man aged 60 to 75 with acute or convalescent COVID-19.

CDR3 DNA: TGTGCCTGGAGTGCCAGGGAATACTCTGGCTACACCTTC. Protein sequence: CAWSAREYSGYTF. The genes are TRBV30 and TRBJ1-2; D may be TRBD1 (5 bases). V dropped 1 base and J dropped 7 bases, with 13 bases sitting between them. This CDR3 is built from 13 residues. Germline V CDR1 and CDR2: GTSNPN, SVGIG (reference sequence).

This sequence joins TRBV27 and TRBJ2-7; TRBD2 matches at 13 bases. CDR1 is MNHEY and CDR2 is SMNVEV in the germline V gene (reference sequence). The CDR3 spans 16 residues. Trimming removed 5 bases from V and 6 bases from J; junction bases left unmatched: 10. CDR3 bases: TGTGCCAGCAGTCCGGGACTAGCGGGAATAAGTATCGAGCAGTACTTC. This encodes CASSPGLAGISIEQYF.

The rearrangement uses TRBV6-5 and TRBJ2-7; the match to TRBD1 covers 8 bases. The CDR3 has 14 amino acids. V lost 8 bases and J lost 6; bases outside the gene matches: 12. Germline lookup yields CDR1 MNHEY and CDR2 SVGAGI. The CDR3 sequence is CASLKDRDGGEQYF. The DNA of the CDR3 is TGTGCCAGCCTAAAGGACAGGGACGGAGGCGAGCAGTACTTC.

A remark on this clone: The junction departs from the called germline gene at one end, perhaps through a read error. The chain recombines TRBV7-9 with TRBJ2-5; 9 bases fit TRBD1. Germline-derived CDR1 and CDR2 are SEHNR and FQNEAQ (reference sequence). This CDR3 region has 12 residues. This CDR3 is CASSLGQGGRNF. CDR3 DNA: TGTGCCAGCAGCTTAGGACAGGGGGGGCGCAACTTC.

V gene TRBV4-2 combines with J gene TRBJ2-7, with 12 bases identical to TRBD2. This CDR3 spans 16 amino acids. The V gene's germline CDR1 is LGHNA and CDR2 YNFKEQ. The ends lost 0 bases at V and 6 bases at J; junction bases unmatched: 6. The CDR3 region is CASSQDRTSGRSEQYF. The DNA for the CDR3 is TGTGCCAGCAGCCAAGATAGAACTAGCGGGAGGTCCGAGCAGTACTTC.

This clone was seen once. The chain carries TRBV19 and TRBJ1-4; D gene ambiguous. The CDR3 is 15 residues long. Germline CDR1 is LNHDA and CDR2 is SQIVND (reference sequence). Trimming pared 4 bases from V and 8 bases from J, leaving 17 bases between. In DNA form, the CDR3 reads TGTGCCAGTAGTACCGCGAGGGCCAGTGGGGAAAAACTGTTTTTT. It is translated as CASSTARASGEKLFF. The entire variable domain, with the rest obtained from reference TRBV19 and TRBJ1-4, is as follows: DGGITQSPKYLFRKEGQNVTLSCEQNLNHDAMYWYRQDPGQGLRLIYYSQIVNDFQKGDIAEGYSVSREKKESFPLTVTSAQKNPTAFYLCASSTARASGEKLFFGSGTQLSVL.